The present T cell receptor (beta chain) was sequenced within a study of T cell repertoires in cytomegalovirus infection. Study summary: Public TCR beta signatures indicated both CMV infection and matching HLA type.

TCRdb recomputed calls from the reads with MiXCR, one row per CDR3 protein. The top ten clones hold roughly 33% of a sample with about 130,000 distinct CDR3 sequences, 20% to 30% of them seen once. Germline CDR1 LGHNA, CDR2 YSLEER. V dropped 0 bases and J dropped 4 bases, with 7 bases sitting between them. CDR3 size: 14 residues. In this sample, this clonotype turned up a few times. Its antigen is as yet unknown. Overall study findings and caveats: Ex vivo, HLA-C-restricted CMV-specific TCR beta clonotypes prevailed over the rest of the response.

Specimen: PBMCs, sequenced either directly or after in vitro stimulation (not recorded which). The sequence came from a human donor in good health (CMV status not recorded). Some clones in this sample may be carry-over from other donors' samples. The chain is built from TRBV4-3 and TRBJ2-1; D gene ambiguous. This CDR3 is CASSQDIAYNEQFF. CDR3 sequence (DNA): TGCGCCAGCAGCCAAGATATTGCGTACAATGAGCAGTTCTTC.